The 10 T cell receptor beta chains below all came from one sample that was sequenced in a study of shared clonotypes between healthy human individuals. Repertoires were generated with immunoSEQ multiplex PCR, while TCRdb's copy carries only in-frame clones and drops some. The table has 2 million to 3 million clones, 80% to 95% seen once. The sample was naive CD4+ T cells from PBMCs. Subset here: CD45RA+ positively selected. These receptors were taken from a man in his late teens or twenties in good health. Some clones in this sample may be carry-over from other donors' samples.

The rearrangement uses TRBV7-2 and TRBJ2-1, with a tentative D call TRBD2 (7 bases). Germline values: CDR1 SGHTA, CDR2 FQGNSA. The CDR3 extends over 14 amino acids. Between the trimmed V and J ends, which lost 8 bases and 11 bases, there was a span of 22 bases. CDR3 sequence: CASQPNTGGSKQFF. The CDR3 region has the DNA TGTGCCAGCCAACCCAATACGGGGGGCTCGAAGCAGTTCTTC.

The rearrangement uses TRBV5-1 and TRBJ2-2; TRBD2 matches 8 bases. The CDR3 spans 16 residues. CDR1 and CDR2 (germline): SGHRS, YFSETQ. With 4 bases clipped from V and 1 base from J, the junction kept 6 bases outside the gene matches. CDR3 residues: CASSEIAGKNTGELFF. Written as DNA, the CDR3 is TGCGCCAGCAGCGAAATAGCGGGAAAGAACACCGGGGAGCTGTTTTTT.

The chain is built from TRBV28 and TRBJ1-4; D perhaps matches TRBD1 (6 bases). Per germline, CDR1 MDHEN and CDR2 SYDVKM. Trimming cost V 6 bases and J 5 bases, with 13 bases left between them. This CDR3 has 14 residues. The CDR3 sequence: CASRTGILNEKLFF. In DNA, the CDR3 is TGTGCCAGCAGAACAGGGATTCTAAATGAAAAACTGTTTTTT.

V is TRBV28 and J is TRBJ2-2, with D hard to call. V dropped 4 bases and J dropped 8 bases, with 14 bases sitting between them. CDR3 length: 14 residues. CDR1 is MDHEN and CDR2 is SYDVKM in the germline V gene. The DNA of the CDR3 is TGTGCCAGCAGTTCACCCGTGTCCCCGGGGGAGCTGTTTTTT. Its translation is CASSSPVSPGELFF.

This clone was picked up one time. This chain joins TRBV11-2 and TRBJ2-2; no clear D gene. Trimming pared 5 bases from V and 2 bases from J, leaving 18 bases between. The V gene's germline CDR1 is SGHAT and CDR2 FQNNGV. The length of the CDR3 is 17 residues. The CDR3 spells CASSPRSGILNTGELFF. The CDR3 coding sequence is TGTGCCAGCAGCCCGCGCAGTGGTATTCTCAACACCGGGGAGCTGTTTTTT.

Concerning this clone: Distinct nucleotide sequences in the sample also encode this CDR3. The chain uses TRBV2 and TRBJ2-7; D gene uncertain. Looked up from germline, CDR1 is SNHLY and CDR2 is FYNNEI. The CDR3 is made up of 11 amino acids. V dropped 5 bases and J dropped 4 bases, with 6 bases sitting between them. CDR3 region: CASSPTYEQYF. CDR3 bases: TGTGCCAGCAGTCCGACGTACGAGCAGTACTTC.

This chain joins TRBV9 and TRBJ1-3; D ambiguous. This CDR3 comprises 15 residues. The V gene's germline CDR1 is SGDLS and CDR2 YYNGEE. Trimming took 3 bases from V and 0 from J, leaving 10 bases between them. DNA of the CDR3: TGTGCCAGCAGCGCGGACGGGGTCTCTGGAAACACCATATATTTT. Amino acid sequence: CASSADGVSGNTIYF.

V and J are TRBV6-6 and TRBJ1-3, with 10 bases lining up with TRBD1. Germline trimming cut 5 bases from V and 3 bases from J; bases unmatched to any gene: 4. CDR3 length: 15 amino acids. CDR1 is MNHNY, CDR2 SVGAGI, per germline (reference sequence). CDR3 coding DNA: TGTGCCAGCAGTCCGGACAGGGGGTATGGAAACACCATATATTTT. Translation: CASSPDRGYGNTIYF.

The chain has TRBV9 and TRBJ2-1; 9 bases fit TRBD2. Germline CDR1 and CDR2: SGDLS and YYNGEE. The V gene end was trimmed by 7 bases and the J gene end by 4 bases; junction bases not matched to a gene: 15. The CDR3 consists of 17 residues. CDR3 in amino acids: CASAGTYSSGGYNEQFF. CDR3 nucleotide sequence: TGTGCCAGCGCCGGGACGTATTCCAGCGGGGGGTACAATGAGCAGTTCTTC.

Concerning this clone: The sample carries other DNA sequences with the same CDR3. The chain couples TRBV28 to TRBJ1-1; the D gene is possibly TRBD1 (5 bases). V lost 2 bases to trimming and J lost 4 bases, with 11 bases between them. The CDR3 runs to 14 residues. CDR1 is MDHEN, CDR2 SYDVKM, per germline. The chain's CDR3 is CASSLRQGRTEAFF. Written as DNA, the CDR3 is TGTGCCAGCAGTTTACGGCAGGGTCGCACTGAAGCTTTCTTT.